These 8 T cell receptor beta chains originate from one sample sequenced in a study of T cell responses to AZD1222 COVID-19 vaccine. TCRdb's table, derived via immunoSEQ multiplex PCR, lists solely in-frame clones and lacks some. The sample records 85,000 to 110,000 clones, about 90% being singletons. This specimen consisted of peripheral blood, obtained on day 0 of AZD1222 vaccination. These receptors were collected from an adult in good health.

This chain connects TRBV4-2 to TRBJ1-5; tentative D call: TRBD1 (5 bases). Germline CDR1 and CDR2: LGHNA and YNFKEQ. Trimming left V 4 bases short and J 4 bases short, with 17 bases between. CDR3 length: 16 amino acids. Written as DNA, the CDR3 is TGTGCCAGCAGCCCCTGGCCCAGGGATGGAAATCAGCCCCAGCATTTT. Its protein product is CASSPWPRDGNQPQHF.

For the CDR3, the DNA is TGTGCCAGCAGTTTCATTGCGGGACAGGGGGCAAACACTGAAGCTTTCTTT. This translates into CASSFIAGQGANTEAFF. The chain combines TRBV27 with TRBJ1-1, with 12 bases lining up with TRBD1. V dropped 3 bases and J dropped 2; count of bases not matched to a gene: 7. Germline V CDR1 and CDR2: MNHEY, SMNVEV (reference sequence). The CDR3 has 17 amino acids.

The chain is built from TRBV6-5 and TRBJ1-2, with D maybe TRBD1 (5 bases). Trimming cost V 10 bases and J 0 bases, with 18 bases left between them. Germline V gene lookup returns CDR1 MNHEY and CDR2 SVGAGI. The CDR3 extends over 15 amino acids. The CDR3 sequence: CATAREQEANYGYTF. CDR3 bases: TGTGCCACCGCGCGGGAACAGGAGGCTAACTATGGCTACACCTTC.

This chain's CDR3 is CASSRDTGNYGYTF. The CDR3 DNA reads TGTGCCAGCAGCCGAGATACAGGGAACTATGGCTACACCTTC. V and J are TRBV7-9 and TRBJ1-2; D is perhaps TRBD1 (6 bases). V was cut by 5 bases and J by 2 bases, with 12 bases left in between. There are 14 residues in the CDR3. Per the germline V gene, CDR1 is SEHNR and CDR2 is FQNEAQ (reference sequence).

This clone counts as medium-sized. V and J are TRBV7-8 and TRBJ1-6; D ambiguous. V lost 5 bases, J lost 9 bases, and 17 bases lay in between. Per the germline V gene, CDR1 is SGHVS and CDR2 is FQNEAQ. The CDR3 covers 15 residues. The CDR3 sequence is CASSGAAYRGSPLHF. The CDR3 DNA follows: TGTGCCAGCAGCGGAGCCGCCTACCGAGGTTCACCCCTCCACTTT.

This clone was detected a few times. The CDR3 reads CASSSQGSGNTIYF. The CDR3 DNA follows: TGTGCCAGCTCATCGCAGGGCTCTGGAAACACCATATATTTT. This sequence joins TRBV18 and TRBJ1-3; a weak D match, TRBD1 (5 bases). Trimming cost V 5 bases and J 0 bases, with 8 bases left between them. This CDR3 has 14 residues. Germline loops: CDR1 KGHSH, CDR2 LQKENI.

The chain links TRBV12-3 or TRBV12-4 to TRBJ1-2, with no clear D. CDR3 length: 13 amino acids. The V and J ends lost 8 bases and 2 bases respectively, with 12 bases between them. The CDR3 sequence: CASLGDANYGYTF. The CDR3 DNA sequence: TGTGCCAGCCTGGGCGACGCCAACTATGGCTACACCTTC.

The CDR3 sequence is CAWSATGAPYEQYF. The DNA of the CDR3 is TGTGCCTGGAGTGCGACCGGGGCCCCCTACGAGCAGTACTTC. This chain links TRBV30 with TRBJ2-7; the D call may be TRBD1 or TRBD2 (5 bases each). The V and J ends lost 1 base and 2 bases respectively, with 12 bases between them. Germline V gives CDR1 GTSNPN, CDR2 SVGIG (reference sequence). The length of the CDR3 is 14 residues.